This passage covers 14 T cell receptor beta chains from one sample sequenced in a study of long-term antiretroviral therapy in people with HIV. Sequencing relied on immunoSEQ assay v3.0, run at survey level. Clones were read by immunoSEQ multiplex PCR, and TCRdb kept only the in-frame ones, dropping some. The profile shows 30,000 to 40,000 clones, around 83% of them singletons. Sequencing was performed on unsorted PBMCs, taken 1 year after starting antiretroviral therapy. The receptors derive from a man younger than 30 with HIV.

This clone was recorded a few times. This chain joins TRBV7-3 and TRBJ2-3; 9 positions agree with TRBD2. In germline, CDR1 is SGHTA, CDR2 FQGTGA. V dropped 5 bases and J dropped 2; count of bases not matched to a gene: 8. The CDR3 runs 16 residues. The CDR3 DNA follows: TGTGCCAGCAGCGAAGGGACTAGCCCCTACACAGATACGCAGTATTTT. Its protein is CASSEGTSPYTDTQYF.

The CDR3 loop is CASSIDRTYEQYF. The CDR3 DNA reads TGTGCCAGCAGTATAGACAGAACCTACGAGCAGTACTTC. The chain is built from TRBV27 and TRBJ2-7, with TRBD1 as a possible D gene (5 bases). The length of the CDR3 is 13 residues. CDR1 is MNHEY and CDR2 is SMNVEV in the germline V gene (reference sequence). Trimming cost V 5 bases and J 2 bases, with 10 bases left between them.

The sample holds one count of this clone. The rearrangement uses TRBV27 and TRBJ1-1, with 8 positions matching TRBD1. The trim removed 6 bases at V and 6 bases at J, leaving 6 bases unmatched. The CDR3 has 13 amino acids. Germline loops: CDR1 MNHEY, CDR2 SMNVEV (reference sequence). Written as DNA, the CDR3 is TGTGCCAGCAGCAGGGGGCGGGGGGCTGAAGCTTTCTTT. This codes for CASSRGRGAEAFF.

CDR3 in DNA: TGTGCCAGTAGTATTCGCCTAGCGGGTGAGATGACCACAGATACGCAGTATTTT. This sequence encodes CASSIRLAGEMTTDTQYF. The genes are TRBV19 and TRBJ2-3; 8 bases match TRBD2. The CDR3 is 18 amino acids. V gave up 3 bases and J gave up 2 bases; unmatched junction bases: 13. In germline, CDR1 is LNHDA, CDR2 SQIVND (reference sequence).

This CDR3 reads CAISESTPSGLGGTQYF. CDR3 bases: TGTGCCATCAGTGAGTCGACGCCCTCGGGACTAGGGGGTACGCAGTATTTT. This chain joins TRBV10-3 and TRBJ2-3; 8 bases agree with TRBD2. Looked up from germline, CDR1 is ENHRY and CDR2 is SYGVKD. The ends lost 0 bases at V and 8 bases at J; junction bases unmatched: 13. The CDR3 length is 17 residues.

V and J are TRBV29-1 and TRBJ1-2, with D tentatively TRBD1 (5 bases). V dropped 0 bases and J dropped 2 bases, with 13 bases sitting between them. CDR1 and CDR2 (germline): SQVTM, ANQGSEA. This CDR3 contains 15 residues. CDR3 nucleotides: TGCAGCGTTGAAGATCGAAAAGACAGAAACTATGGCTACACCTTC. This sequence encodes CSVEDRKDRNYGYTF.

This clone appeared a few times. V gene TRBV10-2 combines with J gene TRBJ2-7; D call uncertain. CDR1 is WSHSY and CDR2 is SAAADI in the germline V gene. Between the trimmed V and J ends, which lost 2 bases and 6 bases, there was a span of 8 bases. This CDR3 has 12 residues. The CDR3 nucleotides are TGCGCCAGCAGTGAGGCTCCTCGCGAGCAGTACTTC. It translates to CASSEAPREQYF.

The chain joins TRBV11-2 to TRBJ1-3; D is undetermined. V was trimmed by 3 bases and J by 0 bases, leaving 9 bases between them. Germline-derived CDR1 and CDR2 are SGHAT and FQNNGV. The CDR3 contains 15 residues. DNA of the CDR3: TGTGCCAGCAGCTTGATGGGCCTCTCTGGAAACACCATATATTTT. Protein: CASSLMGLSGNTIYF.

The rearrangement joins TRBV25-1 to TRBJ2-3; TRBD1 matches 8 bases. The CDR3 contains 15 residues. V lost 2 bases and J lost 1; bases outside the gene matches: 2. Germline-derived CDR1 and CDR2 are MGHDK and SYGVNS. The CDR3 DNA is TGTGCCAGCAGTGAAAAGGGACAGGGCACAGATACGCAGTATTTT. Protein sequence: CASSEKGQGTDTQYF.

The rearrangement uses TRBV4-2 and TRBJ2-1; D is uncertain. The germline V gene encodes CDR1 LGHNA and CDR2 YNFKEQ. V gave up 1 base and J gave up 10 bases, with 5 bases separating them. There are 11 residues in the CDR3. CDR3 DNA sequence: TGTGCCAGCAGCCAAGGGAACGAGCAGTTCTTC. It yields the protein CASSQGNEQFF.

The CDR3 DNA follows: TGTGCCAGCAGCTTAGTATTGAATGAGCAGTTCTTC. It specifies CASSLVLNEQFF. The rearrangement uses TRBV7-8 and TRBJ2-1; D ambiguous. Trimming removed 1 base at V and 7 bases at J, with 5 bases between. Germline loops: CDR1 SGHVS, CDR2 FQNEAQ. CDR3 length: 12 residues.

The chain combines TRBV5-1 with TRBJ2-1; TRBD1 matches 9 bases. Trimming took 5 bases from V and 0 from J; bases not matched to a gene: 3. This CDR3 region has 15 residues. Germline CDR1 is SGHRS and CDR2 is YFSETQ. In nucleotides, the CDR3 is TGCGCCAGCAGAGGACAGGGGCACTCCTACAATGAGCAGTTCTTC. Encoded protein: CASRGQGHSYNEQFF.

The chain combines TRBV5-1 with TRBJ2-3; TRBD2 agrees at 15 bases. This CDR3 contains 19 residues. CDR1 and CDR2 from the germline V gene are SGHRS and YFSETQ. Trimming took 3 bases from V and 1 from J; bases not matched to a gene: 9. CDR3 sequence (DNA): TGCGCCAGCAGCTCGGGACTAGCGGGGGGTTTAGTTGGCACAGATACGCAGTATTTT. The encoded protein is CASSSGLAGGLVGTDTQYF.

V and J are TRBV5-1 and TRBJ2-1; D unclear. Germline V gene data show CDR1 as SGHRS and CDR2 as YFSETQ. V was clipped by 1 base and J by 6 bases, with 8 bases between them. There are 13 residues in the CDR3. The CDR3 DNA is TGCGCCAGCAGCTTGAATCGACTCAATGAGCAGTTCTTC. This encodes CASSLNRLNEQFF.